A single sample gave rise to the 9 T cell receptor beta chains below, sequenced in a study of blood T cell repertoires in COVID-19. This table comes from immunoSEQ multiplex PCR, and its TCRdb copy is limited to in-frame clones, with some not included. Among about 65,000 clones listed, approximately 95% were seen once. Sequencing used peripheral blood. These receptors originate from a man in his 70s with active COVID-19.

The rearrangement joins TRBV12-3 or TRBV12-4 to TRBJ2-2; unclear D gene. The CDR3 runs to 13 residues. V lost 4 bases and J lost 5, with 8 bases in between. The DNA of the CDR3 is TGTGCCAGCAGTTGGCAACAGACCGGGGAGCTGTTTTTT. Encoded protein: CASSWQQTGELFF.

This rearrangement joins TRBV6-5 to TRBJ2-5, with TRBD2 as a possible D gene (5 bases). This CDR3 is 13 amino acids long. Germline V gene sequence: CDR1 MNHEY, CDR2 SVGAGI. V shed 6 bases and J shed 4 bases, with 12 bases lying between them. The CDR3 reads CASSLEGGETQYF. CDR3 DNA: TGTGCCAGCAGCCTTGAGGGTGGAGAGACCCAGTACTTC.

The rearrangement joins TRBV6-4 to TRBJ1-5, with D possibly matching TRBD1 (5 bases). Germline-derived CDR1 and CDR2 are MRHNA and SNTAGT. Trimming shortened V by 8 bases and J by 7 bases, and 18 bases separated the two germline ends. The CDR3 has 14 amino acids. CDR3 protein: CASSPLPGRQPQHF. The CDR3 coding sequence is TGTGCCAGCTCGCCCCTTCCAGGGCGCCAGCCCCAGCATTTT.

The chain joins TRBV5-6 to TRBJ1-5; perhaps TRBD1 as D (5 bases). There are 14 residues in the CDR3. Germline CDR1 is SGHDT and CDR2 is YYEEEE. The germline V and J ends were trimmed by 0 bases and 3 bases, with 7 bases remaining between them. CDR3 loop: CASSLGQHNQPQHF. The DNA for the CDR3 is TGTGCCAGCAGCTTGGGACAGCACAATCAGCCCCAGCATTTT.

The chain carries TRBV11-2 and TRBJ2-7, with 10 bases lining up with TRBD1. The V gene's germline CDR1 is SGHAT and CDR2 FQNNGV. The CDR3 is 15 amino acids. J gave up 6 bases and V 5 bases, and 10 bases lay outside the gene matches. CDR3 residues: CASSPDRGRGGEQYV. The CDR3 nucleotides are TGTGCCAGCAGCCCAGACAGGGGGCGGGGTGGCGAGCAGTACGTC.

The rearrangement joins TRBV6-5 to TRBJ1-1; TRBD1 might be the D (6 bases). The V and J ends lost 5 bases and 0 bases respectively, with 10 bases between them. Germline V lookup: CDR1 MNHEY, CDR2 SVGAGI. This CDR3 is built from 14 residues. CDR3 protein: CASSTGILNTEAFF. For the CDR3, the DNA is TGTGCCAGCAGTACAGGGATTCTGAACACTGAAGCTTTCTTT.

The gene calls are TRBV10-2 and TRBJ1-3, with D tentatively TRBD1 (5 bases). Trimming shortened V by 3 bases and J by 0 bases, and 9 bases separated the two germline ends. The CDR3 extends over 15 amino acids. Germline V gives CDR1 WSHSY, CDR2 SAAADI. Written as DNA, the CDR3 is TGCGCCAGCAGTGATGTGGGGGGCTCTGGAAACACCATATATTTT. Its protein product is CASSDVGGSGNTIYF.

This chain connects TRBV3-1 (or the pseudogene TRBV3-2) to TRBJ2-3, with D tentatively TRBD2 (6 bases). CDR1 and CDR2 (germline): LGHDT, YNNKEL (reference sequence). CDR3 size: 17 residues. Trimming removed 0 bases from V and 6 bases from J, with 19 bases in between. The CDR3 DNA follows: TGTGCCAGCAGCCAAGACAAGGGACTGCGGAGCGGGGATACGCAGTATTTT. Its protein is CASSQDKGLRSGDTQYF.

The rearrangement joins TRBV7-2 to TRBJ2-5; D uncertain. Between the trimmed V and J ends, which lost 4 bases and 8 bases, there was a span of 11 bases. This CDR3 spans 12 amino acids. Germline values: CDR1 SGHTA, CDR2 FQGNSA. CDR3 sequence reads: CASSSTGSTQYF. In DNA, the CDR3 is TGTGCCAGCAGCTCGACCGGGTCTACCCAGTACTTC.